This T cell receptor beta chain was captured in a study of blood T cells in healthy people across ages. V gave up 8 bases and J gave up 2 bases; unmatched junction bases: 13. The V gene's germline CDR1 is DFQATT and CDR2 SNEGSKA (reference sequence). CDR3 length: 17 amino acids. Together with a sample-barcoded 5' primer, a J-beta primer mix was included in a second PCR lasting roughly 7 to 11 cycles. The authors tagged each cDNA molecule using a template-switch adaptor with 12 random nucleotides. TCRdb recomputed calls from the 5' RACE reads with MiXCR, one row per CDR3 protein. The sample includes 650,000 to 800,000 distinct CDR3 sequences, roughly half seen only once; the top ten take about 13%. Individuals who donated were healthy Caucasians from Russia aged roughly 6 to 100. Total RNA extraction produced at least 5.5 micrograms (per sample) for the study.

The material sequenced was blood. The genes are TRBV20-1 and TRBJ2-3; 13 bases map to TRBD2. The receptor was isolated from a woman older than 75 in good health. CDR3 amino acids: CSFVGALAGGPTDTQYF. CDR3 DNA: TGCAGTTTCGTCGGGGCACTAGCGGGGGGGCCCACAGATACGCAGTATTTT.